Below are 2 T cell receptor beta chains sequenced from a single sample in a study of regulatory T cells in long-lasting Graves disease. According to the study, TCR beta libraries were built with iRepertoire HTBI primers and CDR3-region Arm-PCR. TCRdb recomputed calls from the multiplex PCR reads with MiXCR, one row per CDR3 protein. The table includes about 300,000 distinct CDR3 sequences, 18% detected once. Time point noted: newly diagnosed GD, antithyroid drugs for less than 3 months. PBMC RNA served as the TCR library source. This specimen consisted of peripheral blood mononuclear cells (PBMCs), obtained at new diagnosis, from a patient treated with antithyroid drugs. All receptors come from a female donor with Graves disease.

This clonotype was picked up many times. The genes are TRBV27 and TRBJ2-3; TRBD2 matches 10 bases. After removal of 7 bases from V and 5 bases from J, the junction contained 15 bases not matched to a gene. CDR3 length equals 17 residues. Germline loops: CDR1 MNHEY, CDR2 SMNVEV (reference sequence). The CDR3 spells CASTITHLAGDLDTQYF. CDR3 DNA: TGTGCCAGCACAATCACCCACCTAGCGGGAGATCTAGATACGCAGTATTTT.

The rearrangement uses TRBV20-1 and TRBJ2-7; D possibly uses TRBD1 or TRBD2 (5 bases each). V lost 6 bases and J lost 7, with 19 bases in between. Germline assignment: CDR1 DFQATT and CDR2 SNEGSKA (reference sequence). The CDR3 covers 13 residues. The CDR3 here is CSALRDGKKEQYF. The CDR3 DNA reads TGCAGTGCCCTTCGGGACGGGAAGAAAGAGCAGTACTTC.